This T cell receptor beta chain comes out of a study of blood T cell repertoires in COVID-19. Clones were read by immunoSEQ multiplex PCR, and TCRdb kept only the in-frame ones, dropping some. The sample includes just over 60,000 clones, more than 60% of them seen just once. The J segment lost 4 bases and the V segment lost 5 bases, leaving 7 bases of the junction unmatched. The CDR3 consists of 15 residues. Germline values: CDR1 SGHVS, CDR2 FQNEAQ. The specimen sequenced was peripheral blood. The clonotype comes from a man aged 60 to 69 with acute or convalescent COVID-19. The rearrangement links TRBV7-8 to TRBJ2-7; TRBD2 matches at 11 bases. The CDR3 DNA reads as TGTGCCAGCAGCGTTCTAGCGGGAGGTAATTACGAGCAGTACTTC. It specifies CASSVLAGGNYEQYF.